This T cell receptor beta chain was documented in a study of T-cell reconstitution after alpha-beta-depleted transplantation in children. Study-level findings and limits: Newly produced T cells mostly provided counts and TCRbeta diversity after one year, as hyperexpanded clones declined. Alpha-beta T cells about two months after transplant reportedly derived from several hundred expanded graft clones.

CDR1 and CDR2 (germline): SEHNR, FQNEAQ (reference sequence). This CDR3 is 16 amino acids long. V dropped 1 base and J dropped 2; count of bases not matched to a gene: 3. There are many counts of this clonotype. Its matching antigen is unknown. Unique molecular identifiers tagged the TCRbeta library. TCRdb analysed the PCR reads with MiXCR anew, one entry per CDR3 protein. The sample has 550,000 to 800,000 distinct CDR3 sequences; around 13% are singletons. The chain uses TRBV7-9 and TRBJ2-3; 10 positions match TRBD2. Sequencing used PBMCs, obtained before TCRalphabeta/CD19-depleted stem cell transplant. The TCR comes from a girl between 2 and 10 years old with congenital amegakaryocytic thrombocytopenia, due to receive a stem cell transplant. CDR3 bases: TGTGCCAGCAGCTTAGTACTAGCGGGAACCACAGATACGCAGTATTTT. Protein: CASSLVLAGTTDTQYF. Looking up the rest from reference TRBV7-9 and TRBJ2-3 gives the full variable domain: DTGVSQNPRHKITKRGQNVTFRCDPISEHNRLYWYRQTLGQGPEFLTYFQNEAQLEKSRLLSDRFSAERPKGSFSTLEIQRTEQGDSAMYLCASSLVLAGTTDTQYFGPGTRLTVL.